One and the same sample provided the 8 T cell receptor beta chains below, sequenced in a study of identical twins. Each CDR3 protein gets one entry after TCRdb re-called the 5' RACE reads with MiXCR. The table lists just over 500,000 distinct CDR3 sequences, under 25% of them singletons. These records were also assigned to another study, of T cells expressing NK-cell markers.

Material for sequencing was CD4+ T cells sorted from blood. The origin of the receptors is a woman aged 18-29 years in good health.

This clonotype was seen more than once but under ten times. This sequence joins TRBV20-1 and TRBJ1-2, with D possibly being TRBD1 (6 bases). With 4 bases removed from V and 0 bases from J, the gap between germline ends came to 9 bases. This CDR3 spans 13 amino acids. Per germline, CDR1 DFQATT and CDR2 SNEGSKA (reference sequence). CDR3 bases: TGCAGTGCTACCGGACAGCCTAACTATGGCTACACCTTC. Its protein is CSATGQPNYGYTF.

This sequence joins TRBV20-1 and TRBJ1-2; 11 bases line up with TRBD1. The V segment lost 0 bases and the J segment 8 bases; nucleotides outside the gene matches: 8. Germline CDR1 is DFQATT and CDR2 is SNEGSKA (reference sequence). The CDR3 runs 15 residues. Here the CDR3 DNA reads TGCAGTGCTAGAGATGAAGGACAGGGGGCAAAGGGCTACACCTTC. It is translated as CSARDEGQGAKGYTF.

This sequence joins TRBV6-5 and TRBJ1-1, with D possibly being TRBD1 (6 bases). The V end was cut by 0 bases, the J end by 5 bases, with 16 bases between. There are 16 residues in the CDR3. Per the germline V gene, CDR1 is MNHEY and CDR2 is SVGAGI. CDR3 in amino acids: CASSYSGKAGVTEAFF. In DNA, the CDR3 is TGTGCCAGCAGTTACTCGGGGAAGGCAGGGGTGACTGAAGCTTTCTTT.

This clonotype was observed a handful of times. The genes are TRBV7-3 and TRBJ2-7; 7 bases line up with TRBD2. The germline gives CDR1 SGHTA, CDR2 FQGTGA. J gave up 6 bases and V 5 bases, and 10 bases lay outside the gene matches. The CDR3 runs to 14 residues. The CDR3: CASSAGGGPGEQYF. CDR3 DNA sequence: TGTGCCAGCAGCGCCGGGGGAGGGCCGGGCGAGCAGTACTTC.

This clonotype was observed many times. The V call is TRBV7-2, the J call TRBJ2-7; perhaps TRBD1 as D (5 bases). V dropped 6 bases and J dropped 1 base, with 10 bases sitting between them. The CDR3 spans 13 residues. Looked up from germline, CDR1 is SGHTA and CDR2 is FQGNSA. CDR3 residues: CASRATGSYEQYF. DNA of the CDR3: TGTGCCAGCAGAGCCACAGGTTCCTACGAGCAGTACTTC.

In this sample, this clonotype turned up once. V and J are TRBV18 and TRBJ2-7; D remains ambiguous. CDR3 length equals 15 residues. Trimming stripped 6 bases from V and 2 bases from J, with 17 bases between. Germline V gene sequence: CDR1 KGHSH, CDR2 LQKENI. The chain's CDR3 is CASSLSSRTTYEQYF. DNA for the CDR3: TGTGCCAGCTCCCTCTCGTCGCGGACCACCTACGAGCAGTACTTC.

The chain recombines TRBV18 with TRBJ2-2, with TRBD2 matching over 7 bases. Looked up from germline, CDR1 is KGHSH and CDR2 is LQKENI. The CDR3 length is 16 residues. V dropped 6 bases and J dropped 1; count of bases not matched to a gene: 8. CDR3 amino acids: CASSPAERGNTGELFF. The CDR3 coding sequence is TGTGCCAGCTCCCCCGCCGAGCGGGGGAACACCGGGGAGCTGTTTTTT. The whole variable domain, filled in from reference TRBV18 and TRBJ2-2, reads NAGVMQNPRHLVRRRGQEARLRCSPMKGHSHVYWYRQLPEEGLKFMVYLQKENIIDESGMPKERFSAEFPKEGPSILRIQQVVRGDSAAYFCASSPAERGNTGELFFGEGSRLTVL.

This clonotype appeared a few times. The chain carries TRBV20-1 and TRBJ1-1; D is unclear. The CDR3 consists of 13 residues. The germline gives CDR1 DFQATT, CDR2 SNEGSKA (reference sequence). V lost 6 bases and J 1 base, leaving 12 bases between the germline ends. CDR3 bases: TGCAGTGCCCGAACGGTACCGAACACTGAAGCTTTCTTT. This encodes CSARTVPNTEAFF.